These T cell receptor beta chains were read from a single sample in a study of cytomegalovirus exposure and HLA in healthy donors. Data came from immunoSEQ multiplex PCR; TCRdb stores just in-frame clones and leaves some out. This table holds around 200,000 clones, about 80% found once. The specimen sequenced was PBMCs. These receptors came from a girl between 5 and 17 years old in good health and CMV-seronegative. The CDR3 runs from the conserved cysteine through the conserved F or W. D genes are given only for firm matches. Not all rows give a size; the values are once, few, many and, for expanded clones, a class.

size: .
D: TRBD1
J: TRBJ2-2
V: TRBV5-4
CDR3: CASSKQGAAGELFF
DNA: TGTGCCAGCAGTAAACAGGGGGCAGCCGGGGAGCTGTTTTTT

size: .
D: .
J: TRBJ1-2
V: TRBV7-9
CDR3: CASSPRGMGGINSYGYTF
DNA: TGTGCCAGCAGCCCGAGGGGTATGGGGGGGATCAATTCCTATGGCTACACCTTC

size: few
D: TRBD1
J: TRBJ1-4
V: TRBV18
CDR3: CASSQDRANEKLFF
DNA: TGTGCCAGCTCACAGGACAGGGCTAATGAAAAACTGTTTTTT

size: once
D: TRBD1
J: TRBJ1-2
V: TRBV6-1
CDR3: CASSPTGEYGYTF
DNA: TGTGCCAGCAGCCCGACAGGGGAGTATGGCTACACCTTC

size: .
D: .
J: TRBJ1-2
V: TRBV7-6
CDR3: CASSLGGRFTIQDNYGYTF
DNA: TGTGCCAGCAGCTTAGGGGGGAGGTTTACTATCCAGGATAACTATGGCTACACCTTC

size: .
D: .
J: TRBJ2-1
V: TRBV6-5
CDR3: CASSYSASGNEQFF
DNA: TGTGCCAGCAGTTACTCAGCCAGCGGGAATGAGCAGTTCTTC

size: .
D: TRBD2
J: TRBJ2-7
V: TRBV6-1
CDR3: CASSPRTSGSYEQYF
DNA: TGTGCCAGCAGTCCCCGGACTAGCGGCTCCTACGAGCAGTACTTC

size: once
D: TRBD1
J: TRBJ1-5
V: TRBV27
CDR3: CASSSRDSNQPQHF
DNA: TGTGCCAGCTCCAGCCGGGACAGTAATCAGCCCCAGCATTTT

size: .
D: TRBD1
J: TRBJ1-2
V: TRBV27
CDR3: CASRVGQDYYGYTF
DNA: TGTGCCAGCCGGGTAGGACAGGACTACTATGGCTACACCTTC

size: .
D: TRBD1
J: TRBJ2-7
V: TRBV4-3
CDR3: CASSHDHRQGDEQYF
DNA: TGCGCCAGCAGCCATGATCACAGACAGGGGGACGAGCAGTACTTC

size: few
D: .
J: TRBJ1-5
V: TRBV27
CDR3: CASSRRPEGNQPQHF
DNA: TGTGCCAGCAGCCGCAGGCCGGAGGGCAATCAGCCCCAGCATTTT

size: .
D: .
J: TRBJ2-2
V: TRBV7-3
CDR3: CASSSSTGFGELFF
DNA: TGTGCCAGCAGCTCCTCGACAGGATTCGGGGAGCTGTTTTTT

size: .
D: TRBD1
J: TRBJ1-3
V: TRBV9
CDR3: CASSARDSKNTIYF
DNA: TGTGCCAGCAGCGCAAGGGACAGCAAGAACACCATATATTTT

size: .
D: .
J: TRBJ2-1
V: TRBV11-2
CDR3: CASSWGDNEQFF
DNA: TGTGCCAGCAGCTGGGGAGACAATGAGCAGTTCTTC

size: .
D: TRBD1
J: TRBJ1-2
V: TRBV19
CDR3: CASSPYPGQGDYGYTF
DNA: TGTGCCAGTAGTCCCTACCCGGGACAGGGGGACTATGGCTACACCTTC

size: .
D: .
J: TRBJ1-3
V: TRBV19
CDR3: CASRLTGSGNTIYF
DNA: TGTGCCAGTCGCCTGACTGGCTCTGGAAACACCATATATTTT

size: .
D: .
J: TRBJ1-5
V: TRBV25-1
CDR3: CASSGTDSSNQPQHF
DNA: TGTGCCAGCAGTGGGACGGACAGTAGCAATCAGCCCCAGCATTTT

size: .
D: .
J: TRBJ1-3
V: TRBV28
CDR3: CASSPIPRVTGNTIYF
DNA: TGTGCCAGCAGTCCCATACCCCGGGTGACGGGAAACACCATATATTTT

size: .
D: .
J: TRBJ1-5
V: TRBV27
CDR3: CASRTGGVYSNQPQHF
DNA: TGTGCCAGCAGGACGGGGGGGGTATATAGCAATCAGCCCCAGCATTTT

size: .
D: TRBD1
J: TRBJ2-4
V: TRBV28
CDR3: CASSRGGTGENIQYF
DNA: TGTGCCAGCAGCCGAGGGGGGACAGGAGAAAACATTCAGTACTTC

size: .
D: .
J: TRBJ2-7
V: TRBV7-9
CDR3: CASSLGGHRAYEQYF
DNA: TGTGCCAGCAGCTTAGGAGGACACAGAGCCTACGAGCAGTACTTC

size: few
D: TRBD1
J: TRBJ2-1
V: TRBV5-1
CDR3: CASRSGGLYNEQFF
DNA: TGCGCCAGCAGGTCAGGGGGATTATACAATGAGCAGTTCTTC

size: .
D: .
J: TRBJ1-5
V: TRBV2
CDR3: CASNRKPGEIYQPQHF
DNA: TGTGCCAGCAATAGGAAACCCGGAGAAATCTATCAGCCCCAGCATTTT

size: few
D: TRBD1
J: TRBJ1-4
V: TRBV5-1
CDR3: CASSAVTGGKLFF
DNA: TGCGCCAGCAGCGCGGTGACAGGGGGAAAACTGTTTTTT

size: .
D: .
J: TRBJ2-7
V: TRBV4-3
CDR3: CASSQERGPLYEQYF
DNA: TGCGCCAGCAGCCAAGAAAGAGGGCCACTCTACGAGCAGTACTTC

size: once
D: TRBD2
J: TRBJ2-7
V: TRBV5-1
CDR3: CASSLAGGSYEQYF
DNA: TGCGCCAGCAGCTTAGCGGGGGGAAGCTACGAGCAGTACTTC

size: .
D: TRBD1
J: TRBJ2-7
V: TRBV7-9
CDR3: CASSSLYRDRGSYEQYF
DNA: TGTGCCAGCAGCTCACTTTACCGGGACAGAGGATCCTACGAGCAGTACTTC

size: .
D: TRBD1
J: TRBJ1-2
V: TRBV6-1
CDR3: CASSEAGIGGVKYGYTF
DNA: TGTGCCAGCAGTGAAGCGGGAATAGGGGGCGTCAAGTATGGCTACACCTTC

size: .
D: TRBD1
J: TRBJ1-5
V: TRBV19
CDR3: CASSIAGQVYRGNQPQHF
DNA: TGTGCCAGTAGTATAGCCGGACAGGTTTACAGGGGCAATCAGCCCCAGCATTTT

size: .
D: TRBD1
J: TRBJ2-5
V: TRBV7-7
CDR3: CASSMGQGRETQYF
DNA: TGTGCTAGCAGTATGGGACAGGGCCGAGAGACCCAGTACTTC

size: .
D: .
J: TRBJ1-4
V: TRBV6-6
CDR3: CASRRTSTNEKLFF
DNA: TGTGCCAGCAGGAGGACATCAACTAATGAAAAACTGTTTTTT

size: few
D: TRBD1
J: TRBJ1-5
V: TRBV28
CDR3: CASRHRGDNQPQHF
DNA: TGTGCCAGCAGGCACAGGGGAGACAATCAGCCCCAGCATTTT

size: few
D: TRBD2
J: TRBJ2-1
V: TRBV5-6
CDR3: CASSSPGTSGSEQFF
DNA: TGTGCCAGCAGCTCACCTGGGACTAGCGGCAGCGAGCAGTTCTTC

size: medium-sized
D: TRBD1
J: TRBJ1-1
V: TRBV4-2
CDR3: CASSQGQENTEAFF
DNA: TGTGCCAGCAGCCAGGGACAGGAGAACACTGAAGCTTTCTTT

size: few
D: TRBD1
J: TRBJ1-2
V: TRBV18
CDR3: CASSPVSGQGAYGYTF
DNA: TGTGCCAGCTCACCGGTCTCGGGACAGGGGGCCTATGGCTACACCTTC

size: .
D: .
J: TRBJ2-1
V: TRBV15
CDR3: CATSRDRTSPRNEQFF
DNA: TGTGCCACCAGCAGAGATCGTACATCTCCACGCAATGAGCAGTTCTTC

size: .
D: .
J: TRBJ1-4
V: TRBV15
CDR3: CATSRDRSVKEKLFF
DNA: TGTGCCACCAGCAGAGATCGGAGCGTGAAAGAAAAACTGTTTTTT

size: .
D: .
J: TRBJ1-1
V: TRBV2
CDR3: CASSELGGENTEAFF
DNA: TGTGCCAGCAGTGAATTGGGGGGGGAGAACACTGAAGCTTTCTTT

size: .
D: .
J: TRBJ2-1
V: TRBV7-3
CDR3: CASSPGTPRNNEQFF
DNA: TGTGCCAGCAGCCCCGGGACTCCGAGGAACAATGAGCAGTTCTTC

size: .
D: .
J: TRBJ1-5
V: TRBV4-3
CDR3: CASSQDPPDYNQPQHF
DNA: TGCGCCAGCAGCCAAGATCCCCCGGACTACAATCAGCCCCAGCATTTT

size: .
D: .
J: TRBJ2-5
V: TRBV7-2
CDR3: CASSPRQEETQYF
DNA: TGTGCCAGCAGCCCTCGACAGGAAGAGACCCAGTACTTC

size: few
D: .
J: TRBJ1-2
V: TRBV6-6
CDR3: CASKAGSTGFYGYTF
DNA: TGTGCGAGCAAGGCCGGATCCACGGGGTTCTATGGCTACACCTTC

size: .
D: .
J: TRBJ2-1
V: TRBV27
CDR3: CASSSDRTYNEQFF
DNA: TGTGCCAGCAGTTCAGACAGAACCTACAATGAGCAGTTCTTC

size: .
D: .
J: TRBJ1-1
V: TRBV23-1
CDR3: CASSQVRGCTEAFF
DNA: TGCGCCAGCAGTCAGGTCCGGGGGTGCACTGAAGCTTTCTTT

size: few
D: .
J: TRBJ2-3
V: TRBV5-6
CDR3: CASSPRRGGMVTDTQYF
DNA: TGTGCCAGCAGTCCCCGCCGAGGAGGCATGGTAACAGATACGCAGTATTTT

size: .
D: TRBD1
J: TRBJ2-5
V: TRBV2
CDR3: CASSGIPGTGKETQYF
DNA: TGTGCCAGCAGTGGAATTCCTGGGACAGGGAAAGAGACCCAGTACTTC

size: few
D: TRBD2
J: TRBJ2-7
V: TRBV18
CDR3: CASSPSGGQTYEQYF
DNA: TGTGCCAGCTCCCCCAGCGGGGGGCAAACCTACGAGCAGTACTTC

size: .
D: .
J: TRBJ2-5
V: TRBV7-6
CDR3: CASSLVGSGETQYF
DNA: TGTGCCAGCAGCTTAGTGGGCAGTGGAGAGACCCAGTACTTC

size: .
D: .
J: TRBJ1-2
V: TRBV6-5
CDR3: CASSPADSYGYTF
DNA: TGTGCCAGCAGCCCCGCGGATTCCTATGGCTACACCTTC

size: once
D: TRBD2
J: TRBJ2-3
V: TRBV19
CDR3: CASSILGGGHTDTQYF
DNA: TGTGCCAGTAGTATTCTGGGCGGGGGGCACACAGATACGCAGTATTTT

size: .
D: .
J: TRBJ1-2
V: TRBV7-6
CDR3: CASSLARNSNYGYTF
DNA: TGTGCCAGCAGCTTAGCGCGTAATTCCAACTATGGCTACACCTTC